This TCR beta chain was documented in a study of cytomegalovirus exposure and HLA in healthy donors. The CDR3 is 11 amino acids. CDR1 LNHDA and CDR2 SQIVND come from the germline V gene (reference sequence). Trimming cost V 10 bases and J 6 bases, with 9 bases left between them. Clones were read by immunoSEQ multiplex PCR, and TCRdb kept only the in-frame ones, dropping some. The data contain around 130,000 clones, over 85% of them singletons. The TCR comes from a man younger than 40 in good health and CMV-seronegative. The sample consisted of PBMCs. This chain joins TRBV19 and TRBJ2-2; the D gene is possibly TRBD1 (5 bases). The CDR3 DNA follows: TGTGCCACCAAGACAGCCGGGGAGCTGTTTTTT. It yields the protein CATKTAGELFF.